These 23 T cell receptor beta chains share one sample of origin, sequenced in a study of cytomegalovirus exposure and HLA in healthy donors. The study ran its PCR with 60 Vbeta and 13 Jbeta primers. Repertoires were generated with immunoSEQ multiplex PCR, while TCRdb's copy carries only in-frame clones and drops some. Here the sample spans 130,000 or so clones, around 9% being singletons. The material sequenced was PBMCs. These receptors all come from a middle-aged man in good health and CMV-seronegative.

This clone was counted between two and nine times. This chain joins TRBV4-1 and TRBJ2-3; 12 positions match TRBD2. The CDR3 covers 17 residues. Trimming removed 4 bases from V and 1 base from J; junction bases left unmatched: 6. Germline V gene data show CDR1 as MGHRA and CDR2 as YSYEKL. The CDR3 DNA reads TGCGCCAGCAGCCCTAGCGGGGGGGCCCGGGGCACAGATACGCAGTATTTT. It yields the protein CASSPSGGARGTDTQYF.

The gene calls are TRBV7-9 and TRBJ2-2; tentatively, D is TRBD2 (6 bases). Germline CDR1 is SEHNR and CDR2 is FQNEAQ (reference sequence). The CDR3 sequence is 15 residues long. V was shortened by 0 bases and J by 4 bases, with 9 bases between the two germline ends. The CDR3 reads CASSLAGGVTGELFF. CDR3 bases: TGTGCCAGCAGCTTAGCTGGCGGGGTCACCGGGGAGCTGTTTTTT. The whole variable domain, remainder taken from reference TRBV7-9 and TRBJ2-2, is DTGVSQNPRHKITKRGQNVTFRCDPISEHNRLYWYRQTLGQGPEFLTYFQNEAQLEKSRLLSDRFSAERPKGSFSTLEIQRTEQGDSAMYLCASSLAGGVTGELFFGEGSRLTVL.

This clone was counted a few times. The J gene is TRBJ1-2, the V gene TRBV5-1; no reliable D call. The germline V gene has CDR1 SGHRS and CDR2 YFSETQ. The V gene lost 4 bases and the J gene lost 1 base, with 11 bases spanning the gap. The CDR3 runs to 14 residues. CDR3: CASSPDRGNYGYTF. DNA for the CDR3: TGCGCCAGCAGCCCAGATCGGGGTAACTATGGCTACACCTTC.

This chain joins TRBV18 and TRBJ2-7; 8 bases line up with TRBD2. This CDR3 contains 16 residues. V dropped 2 bases and J dropped 3; count of bases not matched to a gene: 9. CDR1 and CDR2 (germline): KGHSH, LQKENI. This CDR3 reads CASSPIAGSGSYEQYF. CDR3 coding DNA: TGTGCCAGCTCACCAATAGCGGGGTCAGGAAGCTACGAGCAGTACTTC.

This clone was found many times. V gene TRBV27 combines with J gene TRBJ2-2; the match to TRBD2 covers 13 bases. Germline-derived CDR1 and CDR2 are MNHEY and SMNVEV (reference sequence). The CDR3 is made up of 17 amino acids. The trim removed 5 bases at V and 1 base at J, leaving 4 bases unmatched. The CDR3 loop is CASSVRTSGGNTGELFF. CDR3 sequence (DNA): TGTGCCAGCAGTGTCCGGACTAGCGGGGGGAACACCGGGGAGCTGTTTTTT.

This clone was detected only once. At one end, the junction sequence differs from germline, possibly due to a read error. This same CDR3 is encoded by further DNA sequences in the sample. This chain uses TRBV2 with TRBJ1-4, with a possible D match to TRBD1 (5 bases). Germline values: CDR1 SNHLY, CDR2 FYNNEI. The CDR3 has 12 amino acids. The CDR3 nucleotides are TGTGCAAGCAGTGAAGATAGGGGAAAACTGTTTTTT. Protein product: CASSEDRGKLFF.

This clone appeared a few times. This rearrangement joins TRBV5-1 to TRBJ1-1, with unresolved D. CDR1 SGHRS and CDR2 YFSETQ come from the germline V gene. The CDR3 covers 14 residues. Trimming pared 0 bases from V and 0 bases from J, leaving 6 bases between. CDR3 DNA sequence: TGCGCCAGCAGCTTGGGACGGGTGAACACTGAAGCTTTCTTT. Protein sequence: CASSLGRVNTEAFF.

V gene TRBV6-1 combines with J gene TRBJ1-1, with D maybe TRBD1 (5 bases). The ends were cut back, 4 bases at V and 5 bases at J, with 14 bases in the middle. The length of the CDR3 is 14 residues. Germline lookup yields CDR1 MNHNS and CDR2 SASEGT. The CDR3 DNA sequence: TGTGCCAGCAGTGGTCGATGGGGCAAGACTGAAGCTTTCTTT. Translated, it gives CASSGRWGKTEAFF.

This clone turned up a few times. The chain carries TRBV18 and TRBJ2-1; 11 bases align to TRBD2. V was clipped by 5 bases and J by 8 bases; unmatched bases: 14. This CDR3 spans 17 amino acids. Per the germline V gene, CDR1 is KGHSH and CDR2 is LQKENI. The DNA for the CDR3 is TGTGCCAGCTCAATCGGGACTAGCGGACGGTCAGGAGATGAGCAGTTCTTC. Encoded protein: CASSIGTSGRSGDEQFF. The variable domain in full, completed from reference TRBV18 and TRBJ2-1, reads NAGVMQNPRHLVRRRGQEARLRCSPMKGHSHVYWYRQLPEEGLKFMVYLQKENIIDESGMPKERFSAEFPKEGPSILRIQQVVRGDSAAYFCASSIGTSGRSGDEQFFGPGTRLTVL.

In this sample, this clone turned up a few times. V and J are TRBV10-2 and TRBJ1-2; D may be TRBD1 (5 bases). V gave up 3 bases and J gave up 3 bases, with 8 bases separating them. The CDR3 sequence is 13 residues long. Germline V gene lookup returns CDR1 WSHSY and CDR2 SAAADI. This CDR3 is CASSDWGDYGYTF. The CDR3 DNA reads as TGCGCCAGCAGTGATTGGGGGGACTATGGCTACACCTTC.

The chain employs TRBV7-6 and TRBJ1-1; D gene ambiguous. With 5 bases removed from V and 2 bases from J, the gap between germline ends came to 9 bases. There are 13 residues in the CDR3. Germline lookup yields CDR1 SGHVS and CDR2 FNYEAQ. DNA of the CDR3: TGTGCCAGCAGCAACATCATAAACACTGAAGCTTTCTTT. Translating gives CASSNIINTEAFF.

Written as DNA, the CDR3 is TGTGCCAGCAGCCCCGGGTCCCCAGCTGGAGATACGCAGTATTTT. Its protein is CASSPGSPAGDTQYF. V is TRBV11-2 and J is TRBJ2-3; D is ambiguous. Trimming stripped 5 bases from V and 5 bases from J, with 17 bases between. CDR3 length equals 15 residues. Germline V gene data show CDR1 as SGHAT and CDR2 as FQNNGV.

This clone was counted only a few times. V and J are TRBV2 and TRBJ1-1; D is possibly TRBD1 (6 bases). The CDR3 is 14 amino acids. The germline V gene encodes CDR1 SNHLY and CDR2 FYNNEI. V was pared by 4 bases and J by 4 bases, with 13 bases between. Written as DNA, the CDR3 is TGTGCCAGCAGTGTTCACTCAGGGGTCACTGAAGCTTTCTTT. Its translation: CASSVHSGVTEAFF.

The chain links TRBV27 to TRBJ1-1; D is possibly TRBD1 (6 bases). The CDR3 length is 14 residues. V gave up 3 bases and J gave up 5 bases, with 13 bases separating them. Germline-derived CDR1 and CDR2 are MNHEY and SMNVEV (reference sequence). The CDR3 DNA follows: TGTGCCAGCAGTTTCGGGGGGGCGAGGACTGAAGCTTTCTTT. It yields the protein CASSFGGARTEAFF.

The J gene is TRBJ1-6, the V gene TRBV6-5; D gene ambiguous. Trimming left V 6 bases short and J 7 bases short, with 16 bases between. Per the germline V gene, CDR1 is MNHEY and CDR2 is SVGAGI. The CDR3 contains 15 residues. CDR3 in amino acids: CASSQEWSYNSPLHF. CDR3 nucleotides: TGTGCCAGCAGCCAGGAATGGTCTTACAATTCACCCCTCCACTTT.

The sample holds a few counts of this clone. This chain links TRBV4-1 with TRBJ2-1; possibly TRBD2 for D (6 bases). Germline CDR1 MGHRA, CDR2 YSYEKL. The germline V and J ends were trimmed by 1 base and 5 bases, with 6 bases remaining between them. The CDR3 sequence is 13 residues long. CDR3 coding DNA: TGCGCCAGCAGCCAAGCGGGGGACAATGAGCAGTTCTTC. This codes for CASSQAGDNEQFF.

A few counts support this clone. This chain joins TRBV5-8 and TRBJ2-5; 9 bases line up with TRBD1. This CDR3 contains 14 residues. Per germline, CDR1 SGHTS and CDR2 YDEGEE. With 4 bases clipped from V and 7 bases from J, the junction kept 8 bases outside the gene matches. CDR3 nucleotide sequence: TGTGCCAGCAGCCCCGGGACAGGGCTAGGGACCCAGTACTTC. Translation gives CASSPGTGLGTQYF.

This clone has just a few counts. This chain joins TRBV4-3 and TRBJ2-4; 10 bases are a match to TRBD2. The CDR3 is 18 amino acids. With V trimmed by 1 base and J by 0 bases, 6 bases remained unmatched. Germline CDR1 is LGHNA and CDR2 is YSLEER. CDR3 nucleotides: TGCGCCAGCAGCCAAGCCCTAGCGGGGGTCGTAGCCAAAAACATTCAGTACTTC. This translates into CASSQALAGVVAKNIQYF.

The chain links TRBV29-1 to TRBJ2-2, with a weak D call TRBD2 (6 bases). The CDR3 consists of 13 residues. Germline V CDR1 and CDR2: SQVTM, ANQGSEA. V lost 4 bases and J 6 bases, leaving 12 bases between the germline ends. The CDR3 sequence is CSVVFGGAGELFF. DNA for the CDR3: TGCAGCGTTGTGTTTGGCGGGGCCGGGGAGCTGTTTTTT.

The rearrangement uses TRBV30 and TRBJ1-6; D might be TRBD1 (5 bases). V lost 8 bases and J lost 7, with 15 bases in between. This CDR3 is built from 13 residues. The V gene's germline CDR1 is GTSNPN and CDR2 SVGIG (reference sequence). The CDR3 region has the DNA TGTGCCGGAGGGGCAGGGCGAAATTCACCCCTCCACTTT. Translated: CAGGAGRNSPLHF.

A few counts support this clone. V gene TRBV6-6 combines with J gene TRBJ2-7; D is unresolved. The length of the CDR3 is 13 residues. In germline, CDR1 is MNHNY, CDR2 SVGAGI (reference sequence). Trimming stripped 0 bases from V and 4 bases from J, with 7 bases between. The CDR3 reads CASSYSIGYEQYF. The DNA of the CDR3 is TGTGCCAGCAGTTACTCTATCGGTTACGAGCAGTACTTC.

The J gene is TRBJ1-1, the V gene TRBV5-1; maybe TRBD1 (5 bases). V was clipped by 5 bases and J by 5 bases, with 13 bases between them. Germline lookup yields CDR1 SGHRS and CDR2 YFSETQ. The CDR3 has 13 amino acids. The CDR3 nucleotides are TGCGCCAGCAGACCGGGGGGAAATACTGAAGCTTTCTTT. This sequence encodes CASRPGGNTEAFF.

This clone was picked up a small number of times. The chain recombines TRBV12-5 with TRBJ2-3, with 7 bases matching TRBD2. The CDR3 extends over 15 amino acids. Losses at the gene ends were 6 bases for V and 2 bases for J; bases not matched to a gene: 8. Germline V gene sequence: CDR1 LGHNT, CDR2 FRNRAP. CDR3 sequence reads: CASGGGTVTTDTQYF. Written as DNA, the CDR3 is TGTGCTAGTGGGGGAGGGACGGTCACCACAGATACGCAGTATTTT. The entire variable domain, with the rest obtained from reference TRBV12-5 and TRBJ2-3, is as follows: DARVTQTPRHKVTEMGQEVTMRCQPILGHNTVFWYRQTMMQGLELLAYFRNRAPLDDSGMPKDRFSAEMPDATLATLKIQPSEPRDSAVYFCASGGGTVTTDTQYFGPGTRLTVL.